The 13 T cell receptor beta chains below were found in one sample sequenced in a study of metastatic and nonmetastatic thyroid tumors. TCRdb re-called the PCR reads via MiXCR. Of about 4,600 clones in the sample, 22% were seen once. No patient had received any treatment before thyroid surgery. Specimen: tumor tissue. The origin of the receptors is a male donor with papillary thyroid cancer or a benign thyroid nodule (not recorded which). Some clones in this sample may be carry-over from other donors' samples.

Concerning this clone itself: This sequence may be a read error, since a much larger clone differs from it by one base. The chain uses TRBV5-1 and TRBJ2-1, with 8 bases fitting TRBD1. The V gene end was trimmed by 4 bases and the J gene end by 5 bases; junction bases not matched to a gene: 8. Germline-derived CDR1 and CDR2 are SGHRS and YFSETQ. The CDR3 has 15 amino acids. CDR3 nucleotide sequence: TGCGCCAGCAGCATAGGGACAGGATCTCACAATGAGCAGTTCTTC. Translation: CASSIGTGSHNEQFF.

This chain uses TRBV25-1 with TRBJ2-2; D gene unclear. Trimming cost V 4 bases and J 3 bases, with 9 bases left between them. The CDR3 has 14 residues. Per germline, CDR1 MGHDK and CDR2 SYGVNS. CDR3 region: CASSGSRDTGELFF. Written as DNA, the CDR3 is TGTGCCAGCAGTGGGAGCCGTGACACCGGGGAGCTGTTTTTT.

The chain combines TRBV5-1 with TRBJ2-2, with D perhaps TRBD1 (6 bases). Germline assignment: CDR1 SGHRS and CDR2 YFSETQ. The CDR3 spans 14 residues. Trimming stripped 0 bases from V and 7 bases from J, with 10 bases between. The DNA of the CDR3 is TGCGCCAGCAGCTTGGACAGGGAAGACGGGGAGCTGTTTTTT. Translation: CASSLDREDGELFF.

Concerning this clone: A much larger clone differs by one base, so this may be a read error. Other DNA sequences from this sample encode an identical CDR3 as well. The chain recombines TRBV20-1 with TRBJ2-7; 7 nucleotides line up with TRBD1. V was clipped by 5 bases and J by 4 bases; unmatched bases: 14. This CDR3 spans 15 amino acids. Germline V gene sequence: CDR1 DFQATT, CDR2 SNEGSKA (reference sequence). The CDR3 DNA sequence: TGCAGTGCTGACTATCCGGGACAGCACTCATACGAGCAGTACTTC. The encoded protein is CSADYPGQHSYEQYF.

This clone was picked up many times. The J gene is TRBJ1-6, the V gene TRBV5-6; no firm D call. The V gene's germline CDR1 is SGHDT and CDR2 YYEEEE. Trimming shortened V by 4 bases and J by 7 bases, and 15 bases separated the two germline ends. The CDR3 loop spans 15 amino acids. CDR3 protein: CASSTELGWNSPLHF. CDR3 in DNA: TGTGCCAGCAGCACCGAGCTTGGGTGGAATTCACCCCTCCACTTT.

J is TRBJ1-2 and V is TRBV28, with 10 bases lining up with TRBD1. J gave up 4 bases and V 11 bases, and 7 bases lay outside the gene matches. Germline V gives CDR1 MDHEN, CDR2 SYDVKM. The CDR3 has 13 amino acids. The CDR3 region is CAVWDRGSYGYTF. The CDR3 DNA follows: TGTGCCGTGTGGGACAGGGGAAGCTATGGCTACACCTTC.

This chain joins TRBV6-1 and TRBJ1-3, with D unresolved. Trimming pared 2 bases from V and 5 bases from J, leaving 4 bases between. Germline CDR1 reads MNHNS; CDR2 reads SASEGT. The CDR3 contains 12 residues. In DNA form, the CDR3 reads TGTGCCAGCAGTGAATGGAGAAACACCATATATTTT. Translated: CASSEWRNTIYF.

The sample holds many counts of this clone. The chain is built from TRBV12-3 or TRBV12-4 and TRBJ1-1; 9 nucleotides agree with TRBD1. The V segment lost 8 bases and the J segment 6 bases; nucleotides outside the gene matches: 19. The CDR3 runs to 17 residues. For the CDR3, the DNA is TGTGCCAGCCGGGACAGGGAATTCGGGGCTGGGCAGGCTGAAGCTTTCTTT. Its translation: CASRDREFGAGQAEAFF.

As to this clone: This could be a read error, since a much larger clone is one nucleotide away. V usage is TRBV5-5 and J usage is TRBJ2-1; a possible D gene is TRBD2 (7 bases). The CDR3 has 14 amino acids. V lost 4 bases, J lost 6 bases, and 14 bases lay in between. The germline CDR1 and CDR2 sequences are SGHKS and YYEKEE (reference sequence). The CDR3 nucleotides are TGTGCCAGCAGCCCGGGGGCGGGAGCCAATGAGCAGTTCTTC. It codes for CASSPGAGANEQFF.

The gene calls are TRBV28 and TRBJ2-1; tentative D call: TRBD2 (6 bases). V lost 4 bases, J lost 14 bases, and 18 bases lay in between. From germline, CDR1 is MDHEN and CDR2 SYDVKM. This CDR3 comprises 13 residues. The CDR3 DNA follows: TGTGCCAGCAGTTCGCTCCCGGGACTGGACAAGTTCTTC. Protein: CASSSLPGLDKFF.

The table lists this clone with many counts. This chain joins TRBV28 and TRBJ2-7, with 11 bases aligning to TRBD2. Germline CDR1 reads MDHEN; CDR2 reads SYDVKM. V gave up 8 bases and J gave up 7 bases; unmatched junction bases: 10. The length of the CDR3 is 14 residues. As DNA, the CDR3 is TGTGCCAGCCGACCACTAGCGGGAGAGGAAGAGCAGTACTTC. It codes for CASRPLAGEEEQYF.

This clone was recorded at least ten times. The V and J genes are TRBV6-1 and TRBJ2-3; D is possibly TRBD2 (6 bases). This CDR3 spans 15 amino acids. V lost 8 bases to trimming and J lost 1 base, with 16 bases between them. Germline V CDR1 and CDR2: MNHNS, SASEGT. The CDR3 here is CASGSSGVGTDTQYF. The CDR3 DNA reads TGTGCCAGCGGGTCCTCGGGAGTGGGCACAGATACGCAGTATTTT.

By share, this clone ranks as large. This chain joins TRBV12-3 or TRBV12-4 and TRBJ2-3; TRBD1 is a possible D gene (5 bases). V was trimmed by 10 bases and J by 2 bases, leaving 13 bases between them. This CDR3 comprises 13 residues. Written as DNA, the CDR3 is TGTGCCACCAGGGCCCTTACCACAGATACGCAGTATTTT. As protein: CATRALTTDTQYF.